This T cell receptor (beta chain) emerged from a study of human T cells and chemical hapten exposure. TCRdb passed the RACE reads through MiXCR, listing each CDR3 protein once. This table has a few hundred thousand distinct CDR3 sequences, nearly 5% appearing once. This clonotype turned up a few times. As for time point: patch test 1, 2 weeks after DPC sensitization. The treatment: therapeutic diphenylcyclopropenone sensitization with weekly scalp DPC. Germline assignment: CDR1 SNHLY and CDR2 FYNNEI. After removal of 7 bases from V and 9 bases from J, the junction contained 11 bases not matched to a gene. CDR3 length: 14 residues.

The sequencing used whole blood, collected in connection with sensitization to the hapten diphenylcyclopropenone (DPC). The TCR sequence derives from a woman between 45 and 65 years old with alopecia areata. Some clones in this sample may be carry-over from other donors' samples. The chain combines TRBV2 with TRBJ2-1; 8 bases are shared with TRBD2. CDR3 DNA sequence: TGTGCCAGCAACCCCAGCGGGGGTATGACTGAGCAGTTCTTC. Amino acids: CASNPSGGMTEQFF.